This T cell receptor (beta chain) was recorded in a study of cytomegalovirus exposure and HLA in healthy donors. Notes on the study in general: A missense DCLRE1C variant was associated with V- and J-gene trimming of TCR beta chains in a later analysis, and an independent cohort replicated the association.

Amplification used 60 Vbeta primers and 13 Jbeta primers. Clones were sequenced by immunoSEQ multiplex PCR, and TCRdb holds only the in-frame ones, with some missing. The repertoire holds 35,000 to 50,000 clones, with around 56% as singletons. Germline loops: CDR1 SGHVS, CDR2 FNYEAQ. This CDR3 spans 13 amino acids. V shed 5 bases, J shed 5 bases, and the junction held 1 base outside the gene matches. This clone was seen only a few times. Antigen: not known. The sequence derives from a man aged 60 to 75 in good health and CMV-seronegative. The V gene is TRBV7-6, the J gene TRBJ1-5, with TRBD1 matching 9 bases. Sequenced material: PBMCs. CDR3 sequence (DNA): TGTGCCAGCAGCCGACAGGGGGATCAGCCCCAGCATTTT. Amino acid sequence: CASSRQGDQPQHF.